The subject of this entry is one T cell receptor beta chain. Authors' processing steps: Estimation of nucleated cell counts relied on the amplification of reference gene primers. Some clones are missing from TCRdb's copy, which holds only in-frame ones; the method was immunoSEQ multiplex PCR. The V and J calls and clone size come from that table; D and trimming were worked out from the DNA. The sample records fewer than 250,000 clones, about 90% being singletons. V was clipped by 5 bases and J by 1 base, with 15 bases between them. The CDR3 runs 15 residues. CDR1 SGHTA and CDR2 FQGNSA come from the germline V gene. The source of the sample is a study of blood T cell repertoires in COVID-19. Study summary: Italy, Spain and the United States were the sources of the convalescent and acute COVID-19 samples.

The receptor's source is a man aged 25-40 years with acute or convalescent COVID-19. The sample consisted of peripheral blood. This chain connects TRBV7-2 to TRBJ2-7; D unclear. In DNA form, the CDR3 reads TGTGCCAGCAGCCCCAGGCTTAATCCTTCCTACGAGCAGTACTTC. Translated, it gives CASSPRLNPSYEQYF. Full variable domain (missing parts from reference TRBV7-2 and TRBJ2-7): GAGVSQSPSNKVTEKGKDVELRCDPISGHTALYWYRQSLGQGLEFLIYFQGNSAPDKSGLPSDRFSAERTGGSVSTLTIQRTQQEDSAVYLCASSPRLNPSYEQYFGPGTRLTVT.